These 28 T cell receptor beta chains originate from one sample sequenced in a study of technical replicates of blood from several donors. Sequencing was performed with immunoSEQ multiplex PCR; in TCRdb, only in-frame clones are kept and a portion is missing. The sample lists 100,000 or so clones, approximately 96% occurring once. Specimen: T cells isolated from PBMCs. These TCRs come from a human donor in good health.

The chain is built from TRBV28 and TRBJ2-7; D call uncertain. V lost 2 bases to trimming and J lost 0 bases, with 14 bases between them. Germline CDR1 is MDHEN and CDR2 is SYDVKM. The CDR3 extends over 16 amino acids. CDR3: CASSLIARQSSYEQYF. As DNA, the CDR3 is TGTGCCAGCAGTTTAATCGCGAGGCAAAGCTCCTACGAGCAGTACTTC.

This clone was seen a single time. The chain is built from TRBV20-1 and TRBJ2-7; TRBD1 might be the D (5 bases). Trimming took 6 bases from V and 7 from J, leaving 13 bases between them. The CDR3 runs 11 residues. Germline CDR1 is DFQATT and CDR2 is SNEGSKA (reference sequence). CDR3 residues: CSAAARVEQYF. In nucleotides, the CDR3 is TGCAGTGCCGCCGCCAGGGTTGAGCAGTACTTC.

V and J are TRBV5-8 and TRBJ2-1; TRBD2 matches 7 bases. Germline V CDR1 and CDR2: SGHTS, YDEGEE. This CDR3 comprises 13 residues. J lost 7 bases, V lost 7 bases, and 8 bases had no gene match. DNA for the CDR3: TGTGCCAGCCGCCGGCGGGGGAGGAATGAGCAGTTCTTC. This sequence encodes CASRRRGRNEQFF. Full variable domain (rest looked up from reference TRBV5-8 and TRBJ2-1): EAGVTQSPTHLIKTRGQQATLRCSPISGHTSVYWYQQALGLGLQFLLWYDEGEERNRGNFPPRFSGRQFPNYSSELNVNALELEDSALYLCASRRRGRNEQFFGPGTRLTVL.

The chain recombines TRBV5-4 with TRBJ2-7; TRBD1 matches at 8 bases. CDR1 is SGHNT, CDR2 YYREEE, per germline (reference sequence). V lost 4 bases to trimming and J lost 7 bases; unmatched junction nucleotides: 13. The CDR3 is 15 residues long. CDR3 in DNA: TGTGCCAGCAGCAAAGTTACCCGAACAGGGGGGGAGCAGTACTTC. Translated, it gives CASSKVTRTGGEQYF.

This sequence joins TRBV5-1 and TRBJ2-1, with D possibly being TRBD2 (5 bases). The CDR3 totals 17 residues. V lost 1 base and J 1 base, leaving 15 bases between the germline ends. Germline CDR1 is SGHRS and CDR2 is YFSETQ. Written as DNA, the CDR3 is TGCGCCAGCAGCTTGCGGTATGTAAGAGGGTCCTACAATGAGCAGTTCTTC. It translates to CASSLRYVRGSYNEQFF. The whole variable domain, remainder taken from reference TRBV5-1 and TRBJ2-1, is KAGVTQTPRYLIKTRGQQVTLSCSPISGHRSVSWYQQTPGQGLQFLFEYFSETQRNKGNFPGRFSGRQFSNSRSEMNVSTLELGDSALYLCASSLRYVRGSYNEQFFGPGTRLTVL.

This clone was detected once. Distinct nucleotide sequences in the sample also encode this CDR3. The chain links TRBV19 to TRBJ2-7; a possible D gene is TRBD1 (6 bases). There are 14 residues in the CDR3. V was shortened by 2 bases and J by 3 bases, with 11 bases between the two germline ends. Germline V gene data show CDR1 as LNHDA and CDR2 as SQIVND (reference sequence). In DNA, the CDR3 is TGTGCCAGTAGTATAAGTACAGGGAGCTACGAGCAGTACTTC. Residues: CASSISTGSYEQYF.

J is TRBJ1-3 and V is TRBV4-1; D gene unclear. Deletions cut 0 bases from V and 3 bases from J, with 9 bases between. The CDR3 has 15 residues. Per the germline V gene, CDR1 is MGHRA and CDR2 is YSYEKL. The CDR3 reads CASSQDSSGGNTIYF. For the CDR3, the DNA is TGCGCCAGCAGCCAAGATAGCTCGGGTGGAAACACCATATATTTT.

This chain uses TRBV6-1 with TRBJ1-5; 9 nucleotides align to TRBD1. CDR1 and CDR2 (germline): MNHNS, SASEGT. This CDR3 region has 14 residues. With V trimmed by 6 bases and J by 4 bases, 4 bases remained unmatched. CDR3 residues: CASSETGGNQPQHF. The CDR3 DNA sequence: TGTGCCAGCAGCGAGACAGGGGGAAATCAGCCCCAGCATTTT.

The CDR3 sequence is CASSAGLAGGFAGELFF. The CDR3 nucleotides read TGTGCCAGCAGCGCGGGACTAGCGGGAGGGTTCGCCGGGGAGCTGTTTTTT. This chain links TRBV13 with TRBJ2-2, with TRBD2 identical over 16 bases. CDR1 is PRHDT and CDR2 is FYEKMQ in the germline V gene (reference sequence). CDR3 length equals 17 residues. The ends lost 5 bases at V and 6 bases at J; junction bases unmatched: 6.

The V gene is TRBV5-6, the J gene TRBJ1-5; a weak D match, TRBD1 (5 bases). The germline gives CDR1 SGHDT, CDR2 YYEEEE. V was shortened by 1 base and J by 4 bases, with 12 bases between the two germline ends. CDR3 length: 15 residues. CDR3 sequence: CASSLYAGRNQPQHF. In nucleotides, the CDR3 is TGTGCCAGCAGCTTGTACGCGGGACGGAATCAGCCCCAGCATTTT.

The chain has TRBV30 and TRBJ1-4, with 8 bases that match TRBD1. After removal of 5 bases from V and 0 bases from J, the junction contained 8 bases not matched to a gene. This CDR3 is built from 16 residues. Germline V gene lookup returns CDR1 GTSNPN and CDR2 SVGIG (reference sequence). The CDR3 sequence is CAWATGVLATNEKLFF. The CDR3 DNA follows: TGTGCCTGGGCGACAGGGGTCCTCGCAACTAATGAAAAACTGTTTTTT.

The chain joins TRBV9 to TRBJ2-5; TRBD2 matches 8 bases. CDR1 is SGDLS and CDR2 is YYNGEE in the germline V gene. The CDR3 consists of 14 residues. Trimming at V came to 3 bases and at J to 5 bases, leaving 6 bases not matched to a gene. CDR3 in amino acids: CASSAGGGWETQYF. The DNA for the CDR3 is TGTGCCAGCAGCGCCGGGGGGGGCTGGGAGACCCAGTACTTC.

This chain joins TRBV5-1 and TRBJ2-2; 8 nucleotides match TRBD1. V gave up 2 bases and J gave up 6 bases; unmatched junction bases: 0. This CDR3 region has 13 residues. Germline assignment: CDR1 SGHRS and CDR2 YFSETQ. CDR3: CASSLQGAGELFF. In nucleotides, the CDR3 is TGCGCCAGCAGCTTACAGGGGGCCGGGGAGCTGTTTTTT.

J is TRBJ1-2 and V is TRBV7-9; unclear D gene. This CDR3 region has 14 residues. In germline, CDR1 is SEHNR, CDR2 FQNEAQ (reference sequence). V lost 3 bases and J lost 2, with 10 bases in between. CDR3: CASSFLTTNYGYTF. The CDR3 DNA sequence: TGTGCCAGCAGCTTCCTCACTACAAACTATGGCTACACCTTC.

With regard to this clone: At one boundary the junction diverges from the germline segment, which might be a read error. V is TRBV9 and J is TRBJ1-6; D uncertain. CDR1 is SGDLS, CDR2 YYNGEE, per germline. There are 13 residues in the CDR3. CDR3 DNA: TGTGCCAGCAGCGAGAACTATTATTCACCCCTCCACTTT. Protein product: CASSENYYSPLHF.

The rearrangement links TRBV7-9 to TRBJ2-7, with TRBD1 matching over 7 bases. Germline V lookup: CDR1 SEHNR, CDR2 FQNEAQ (reference sequence). J lost 5 bases, V lost 5 bases, and 12 bases had no gene match. The CDR3 loop spans 15 amino acids. The CDR3 DNA follows: TGTGCCAGCAGCCCAAAAAGACAGGGTGGGCACGAGCAGTACTTC. Translating it yields CASSPKRQGGHEQYF.

This chain joins TRBV5-1 and TRBJ2-5; 8 nucleotides align to TRBD1. CDR1 is SGHRS, CDR2 YFSETQ, per germline. V was clipped by 2 bases and J by 5 bases; unmatched bases: 8. The CDR3 covers 15 residues. The CDR3, as DNA: TGCGCCAGCAGCTTACAGGACAGGGCCCGCGAGACCCAGTACTTC. Its translation: CASSLQDRARETQYF.

J is TRBJ1-1 and V is TRBV6-5; unclear D gene. The ends were cut back, 0 bases at V and 2 bases at J, with 10 bases in the middle. Germline V gives CDR1 MNHEY, CDR2 SVGAGI. The CDR3 length is 15 residues. The CDR3 region is CASSYSAAYNTEAFF. As DNA, the CDR3 is TGTGCCAGCAGTTACTCGGCGGCTTATAACACTGAAGCTTTCTTT.

In DNA form, the CDR3 reads TGTGCCAGCAGGAGGGGAGGCTTGGGCACAGATACGCAGTATTTT. Protein product: CASRRGGLGTDTQYF. This chain uses TRBV28 with TRBJ2-3; D is possibly TRBD2 (6 bases). Trimming stripped 6 bases from V and 1 base from J, with 14 bases between. Germline V gene sequence: CDR1 MDHEN, CDR2 SYDVKM. This CDR3 comprises 15 residues. Drawing the rest from reference TRBV28 and TRBJ2-3, the complete variable domain is DVKVTQSSRYLVKRTGEKVFLECVQDMDHENMFWYRQDPGLGLRLIYFSYDVKMKEKGDIPEGYSVSREKKERFSLILESASTNQTSMYLCASRRGGLGTDTQYFGPGTRLTVL.

The chain carries TRBV5-4 and TRBJ2-3; maybe TRBD2 (7 bases). The germline V gene has CDR1 SGHNT and CDR2 YYREEE (reference sequence). The CDR3 is 16 amino acids. Trimming removed 0 bases at V and 3 bases at J, with 14 bases between. For the CDR3, the DNA is TGTGCCAGCAGCTTGGTAGGGGGAGGGCCGACAGATACGCAGTATTTT. Translated: CASSLVGGGPTDTQYF.

The V and J genes are TRBV6-6 and TRBJ1-1; D is perhaps TRBD1 (5 bases). The CDR3 length is 15 residues. Trimming pared 2 bases from V and 1 base from J, leaving 11 bases between. Germline values: CDR1 MNHNY, CDR2 SVGAGI (reference sequence). The CDR3 DNA is TGTGCCAGCAGTTACGGGGCGGCCTCGAACACTGAAGCTTTCTTT. This gives the protein CASSYGAASNTEAFF.

This clone was counted once. The chain carries TRBV4-1 and TRBJ2-7; a weak D match, TRBD1 (6 bases). Germline CDR1 MGHRA, CDR2 YSYEKL. CDR3 size: 16 residues. The V end was cut by 2 bases, the J end by 1 base, with 15 bases between. CDR3 nucleotides: TGCGCCAGCAGCCAAAGACAGGCCGTAGGTTCCTACGAGCAGTACTTC. Its translation: CASSQRQAVGSYEQYF.

In DNA form, the CDR3 reads TGTGCCAGCAGCCTTCTTCTGGGACTAGCGGGGTGTAACGAGCAGTACTTC. Its protein product is CASSLLLGLAGCNEQYF. The chain has TRBV7-4 and TRBJ2-7; 13 bases are shared with TRBD2. The V and J ends lost 5 bases and 5 bases, in that order; junction bases with no gene match: 12. The V gene's germline CDR1 is SGHVT and CDR2 SQSDAQ. The CDR3 covers 17 residues.

The chain is built from TRBV7-3 and TRBJ2-5, with 7 bases aligning to TRBD1. In germline, CDR1 is SGHTA, CDR2 FQGTGA. V trimming: 5 bases; J trimming: 4 bases; junction bases outside the gene matches: 10. This CDR3 comprises 15 residues. The CDR3 nucleotides are TGTGCCAGCAGCCATTTTACAGGGGCGGGAGAGACCCAGTACTTC. Its translation: CASSHFTGAGETQYF.

The chain recombines TRBV14 with TRBJ2-1, with D tentatively TRBD1 (7 bases). CDR1 and CDR2 (germline): SGHDN, FVKESK. The CDR3 has 18 amino acids. The germline V and J ends were trimmed by 1 base and 4 bases, with 20 bases remaining between them. CDR3 amino acids: CASSQALYRGGWYNEQFF. CDR3 in DNA: TGTGCCAGCAGCCAAGCCTTGTACAGGGGAGGATGGTACAATGAGCAGTTCTTC.

This chain connects TRBV5-4 to TRBJ1-3; D possibly corresponds to TRBD1 (6 bases). The CDR3 has 17 amino acids. CDR1 and CDR2 (germline): SGHNT, YYREEE (reference sequence). With 3 bases removed from V and 0 bases from J, the gap between germline ends came to 16 bases. CDR3 amino acids: CASSSRQEDPSGNTIYF. The CDR3 nucleotides are TGTGCCAGCAGCTCACGACAGGAAGACCCCTCTGGAAACACCATATATTTT.

The J gene is TRBJ2-3, the V gene TRBV4-1; 9 positions match TRBD2. Germline V CDR1 and CDR2: MGHRA, YSYEKL. The length of the CDR3 is 17 residues. The trim removed 6 bases at V and 6 bases at J, leaving 16 bases unmatched. Here the CDR3 reads CASSVAPIAGVADTQYF. In nucleotides, the CDR3 is TGCGCCAGCAGTGTAGCACCGATAGCGGGAGTAGCGGATACGCAGTATTTT.

The chain is built from TRBV5-1 and TRBJ2-5; D is perhaps TRBD2 (5 bases). The CDR3 has 13 amino acids. V lost 4 bases and J 5 bases, leaving 12 bases between the germline ends. Per germline, CDR1 SGHRS and CDR2 YFSETQ. In DNA form, the CDR3 reads TGCGCCAGCAGCCTCCGGGGTGAGGAGACCCAGTACTTC. It is translated as CASSLRGEETQYF.